These 22 T cell receptor beta chains were sequenced from one sample in a study of blood T cells in healthy people across ages. A second PCR of about 6 to 11 cycles used a sample-barcoded 5' primer and a J-beta primer mix. TCRdb analysed the 5' RACE reads with MiXCR anew, one entry per CDR3 protein. The sample holds fewer than 1,000,000 distinct CDR3 sequences; roughly 44% are singletons and the top ten take approximately 19%. Material for sequencing was blood. These receptors all come from a man aged 55-75 years in good health.

The CDR3 DNA follows: TGTGCCAGCAGAGCCGGGACAGGCCTCGAAAAACTGTTTTTT. This encodes CASRAGTGLEKLFF. The chain links TRBV6-1 to TRBJ1-4, with 8 bases fitting TRBD1. CDR1 and CDR2 (germline): MNHNS, SASEGT. The CDR3 runs to 14 residues. J was trimmed by 8 bases and V by 6 bases; bases with no gene match: 8.

In this sample, this clonotype turned up many times. The chain joins TRBV5-1 to TRBJ2-7; TRBD2 is a possible D gene (5 bases). Germline CDR1 is SGHRS and CDR2 is YFSETQ. This CDR3 is 15 amino acids long. Trimming took 4 bases from V and 6 from J, leaving 20 bases between them. CDR3: CASSPIDIAAGEQYF. In DNA form, the CDR3 reads TGCGCCAGCAGCCCGATCGACATCGCCGCGGGCGAGCAGTACTTC.

The V gene is TRBV7-2, the J gene TRBJ2-3; D gene uncertain. The CDR3 length is 17 residues. Germline CDR1 SGHTA, CDR2 FQGNSA. V shed 10 bases and J shed 1 base, with 24 bases lying between them. CDR3 sequence: CATKKASVMIGTDTQYF. In DNA form, the CDR3 reads TGTGCCACCAAGAAGGCTAGTGTGATGATCGGCACAGATACGCAGTATTTT. The entire variable domain, with the rest obtained from reference TRBV7-2 and TRBJ2-3, is as follows: GAGVSQSPSNKVTEKGKDVELRCDPISGHTALYWYRQSLGQGLEFLIYFQGNSAPDKSGLPSDRFSAERTGGSVSTLTIQRTQQEDSAVYLCATKKASVMIGTDTQYFGPGTRLTVL.

J is TRBJ1-3 and V is TRBV7-2, with D unresolved. The length of the CDR3 is 14 residues. The germline CDR1 and CDR2 sequences are SGHTA and FQGNSA. Trimming took off 5 bases at V and 0 bases at J, with 8 bases between the two ends. Here the CDR3 reads CASSPTNSGNTIYF. For the CDR3, the DNA is TGTGCCAGCAGCCCTACTAACTCTGGAAACACCATATATTTT. Filled out from reference TRBV7-2 and TRBJ1-3, the complete variable domain reads GAGVSQSPSNKVTEKGKDVELRCDPISGHTALYWYRQSLGQGLEFLIYFQGNSAPDKSGLPSDRFSAERTGGSVSTLTIQRTQQEDSAVYLCASSPTNSGNTIYFGEGSWLTVV.

This chain joins TRBV2 and TRBJ2-5, with no clear D. The J call may not be correct, given that the DNA end is closer to TRBJ2-7. This CDR3 contains 12 residues. From germline, CDR1 is SNHLY and CDR2 FYNNEI. The DNA of the CDR3 is TGTGCCAGCAGTGCAGACATTCCCGAGCAGTACTTC. Protein product: CASSADIPEQYF.

This clonotype came up a few times. The chain links TRBV24-1 to TRBJ2-3; D possibly corresponds to TRBD2 (7 bases). Germline CDR1 and CDR2: KGHDR and SFDVKD. The V and J ends lost 10 bases and 3 bases respectively, with 16 bases between them. The CDR3 is made up of 14 amino acids. The chain's CDR3 is CATHEGGPTDTQYF. Written as DNA, the CDR3 is TGTGCCACTCACGAGGGGGGGCCGACAGATACGCAGTATTTT.

The chain recombines TRBV28 with TRBJ1-2; D unclear. The CDR3 is 9 residues long. Germline-derived CDR1 and CDR2 are MDHEN and SYDVKM. Trimming cost V 5 bases and J 10 bases, with 5 bases left between them. The chain's CDR3 is CASSAPYTF. Written as DNA, the CDR3 is TGTGCCAGCAGTGCCCCCTACACCTTC.

The table lists this clonotype with a few counts. The chain links TRBV20-1 to TRBJ2-2; 7 bases are a match to TRBD1. V lost 0 bases and J lost 0; bases outside the gene matches: 1. In germline, CDR1 is DFQATT, CDR2 SNEGSKA (reference sequence). This CDR3 has 15 residues. CDR3 sequence: CSARDDRANTGELFF. In DNA form, the CDR3 reads TGCAGTGCTAGAGATGACAGGGCGAACACCGGGGAGCTGTTTTTT.

J is TRBJ2-5 and V is TRBV11-1; a weak D match, TRBD1 (5 bases). Germline V gene data show CDR1 as SGHAT and CDR2 as FQDESV (reference sequence). The V end lost 5 bases, the J end lost 4 bases, and 17 bases lay between the germline ends. The CDR3 runs to 15 residues. The CDR3 sequence is CASSPWGHNRETQYF. The DNA for the CDR3 is TGTGCCAGCAGCCCTTGGGGCCATAATAGAGAGACCCAGTACTTC.

This clonotype was detected ten times or more. This chain links TRBV6-6 with TRBJ2-7; 8 bases are a match to TRBD1. This CDR3 is 14 amino acids long. Unmatched junction bases numbered 9, after V lost 7 bases and J lost 4 bases. CDR1 is MNHNY, CDR2 SVGAGI, per germline (reference sequence). CDR3 DNA sequence: TGTGCCAGCACTCCAGGGGGCGTTTTTTACGAGCAGTACTTC. This encodes CASTPGGVFYEQYF.

J is TRBJ1-1 and V is TRBV5-1, with TRBD1 matching over 11 bases. This CDR3 is built from 17 residues. J gave up 11 bases and V 0 bases, and 15 bases lay outside the gene matches. Per the germline V gene, CDR1 is SGHRS and CDR2 is YFSETQ. CDR3 DNA sequence: TGCGCCAGCAGCTTGGGGGACAGGGGGAAAGGCGAGCGCATGGCTTTCTTT. Translating it yields CASSLGDRGKGERMAFF.

The V call is TRBV6-5, the J call TRBJ2-2, with TRBD1 identical over 7 bases. The V segment lost 3 bases and the J segment 2 bases; nucleotides outside the gene matches: 3. The CDR3 spans 15 residues. From germline, CDR1 is MNHEY and CDR2 SVGAGI. The CDR3 region has the DNA TGTGCCAGCAGTTATGAAGGGGGCAACACCGGGGAGCTGTTTTTT. As protein: CASSYEGGNTGELFF.

V and J are TRBV7-9 and TRBJ2-7, with 9 bases fitting TRBD1. Looked up from germline, CDR1 is SEHNR and CDR2 is FQNEAQ (reference sequence). This CDR3 contains 14 residues. Losses at the gene ends were 6 bases for V and 4 bases for J; bases not matched to a gene: 7. CDR3 sequence: CASSWGTGQYEQYF. DNA for the CDR3: TGTGCCAGCAGTTGGGGGACAGGGCAGTACGAGCAGTACTTC.

V and J are TRBV20-1 and TRBJ2-1; 9 bases agree with TRBD2. The CDR3 length is 14 residues. CDR1 DFQATT and CDR2 SNEGSKA come from the germline V gene (reference sequence). The V gene end was trimmed by 6 bases and the J gene end by 8 bases; junction bases not matched to a gene: 11. The CDR3 coding sequence is TGCAGTGCGGGGAAAGCGGGGGGTCAGGATGAGCAGTTCTTC. Residues: CSAGKAGGQDEQFF.

The chain links TRBV19 to TRBJ1-5; D possibly corresponds to TRBD1 (5 bases). Looked up from germline, CDR1 is LNHDA and CDR2 is SQIVND (reference sequence). The germline V and J ends were trimmed by 0 bases and 7 bases, with 7 bases remaining between them. This CDR3 has 13 residues. In nucleotides, the CDR3 is TGTGCCAGTAGTATAGACGGGGGGCAGCCCCAGCATTTT. It translates to CASSIDGGQPQHF.

V and J are TRBV5-1 and TRBJ1-3; no reliable D call. The V gene lost 0 bases and the J gene lost 3 bases, with 7 bases spanning the gap. Germline values: CDR1 SGHRS, CDR2 YFSETQ. This CDR3 has 14 residues. The CDR3 sequence: CASSLDGIGNTIYF. The CDR3, as DNA: TGCGCCAGCAGCTTGGATGGGATTGGAAACACCATATATTTT.

This clonotype occurred a few times. The gene calls are TRBV4-1 and TRBJ1-6, with TRBD1 matching 7 bases. The CDR3 consists of 15 residues. V shed 4 bases and J 8 bases; nucleotides not matched to a gene: 8. The germline V gene has CDR1 MGHRA and CDR2 YSYEKL. The CDR3 reads CASSPTRQGDSPLHF. CDR3 coding DNA: TGCGCCAGCAGCCCTACAAGACAGGGAGATTCACCCCTCCACTTT.

This clonotype was found many times. This chain uses TRBV14 with TRBJ2-5, with 7 bases lining up with TRBD1. The germline CDR1 and CDR2 sequences are SGHDN and FVKESK. V shed 4 bases, J shed 4 bases, and the junction held 0 bases outside the gene matches. There are 12 residues in the CDR3. As DNA, the CDR3 is TGTGCCAGCAGCCGGGACAGAGAGACCCAGTACTTC. Amino acids: CASSRDRETQYF.

The chain recombines TRBV12-3 or TRBV12-4 with TRBJ1-2, with a tentative D call TRBD1 (6 bases). V was cut by 5 bases and J by 8 bases, with 18 bases left in between. The CDR3 has 14 amino acids. The CDR3 DNA follows: TGTGCCAGCAGTGTAACCGGGGGCGGAGACGGCTACACCTTC. Translated, it gives CASSVTGGGDGYTF.

A few counts support this clonotype. The V call is TRBV29-1, the J call TRBJ1-4; D ambiguous. V was cut by 6 bases and J by 8 bases, with 7 bases left in between. There are 10 residues in the CDR3. Germline-derived CDR1 and CDR2 are SQVTM and ANQGSEA. Here the CDR3 reads CSVLREKLFF. In DNA form, the CDR3 reads TGCAGCGTGCTTAGGGAAAAACTGTTTTTT.

This clonotype showed up just a few times. This chain links TRBV29-1 with TRBJ2-1, with TRBD1 matching 8 bases. From germline, CDR1 is SQVTM and CDR2 ANQGSEA. This CDR3 is 13 amino acids long. J lost 9 bases, V lost 7 bases, and 11 bases had no gene match. The CDR3 DNA sequence: TGCAGCGCCGACCTCAGGGGGCTGGTTGAGCAGTTCTTC. This codes for CSADLRGLVEQFF.

This clonotype was picked up a small number of times. The V gene is TRBV4-3, the J gene TRBJ1-5, with no clear D. V was pared by 2 bases and J by 0 bases, with 2 bases between. The CDR3 consists of 13 residues. Per the germline V gene, CDR1 is LGHNA and CDR2 is YSLEER. The CDR3 DNA is TGCGCCAGCAGCCAACATAGCAATCAGCCCCAGCATTTT. This codes for CASSQHSNQPQHF.